The T cell receptor beta chain under discussion was sequenced for a study of OX40 agonist ivuxolimab in advanced cancers. Overall study results and limits: At doses 0.1 to 3.0 mg/kg, CD4+ and CD8+ clones expanded. Antigens targeted by the expanded peripheral T cells were not determined.

The sampling schedule covered blood at baseline, cycle 4 day 1, and cycle 7 day 1. This clone was seen a single time. Its antigen is undetermined. Assay used: immunoSEQ multiplex PCR; TCRdb lists only in-frame clones, some missing. This sample carries 50,000 to 65,000 clones, about nine tenths of them seen once, and the ten largest clones take around a quarter. This sequence originates from an adult with an advanced solid tumor such as melanoma, head and neck, liver or kidney cancer. The specimen comprised CD4+ or CD8+ T cells sorted from blood, sampled in a trial of the OX40 agonist ivuxolimab.

DNA of the CDR3: TGTGCCAGCACCTCTCCCATCCGGGACCGGGACAGCTATGGCTACACCTTC. It translates to CASTSPIRDRDSYGYTF. The V and J genes are TRBV7-9 and TRBJ1-2; 7 bases agree with TRBD1. The germline gives CDR1 SEHNR, CDR2 FQNEAQ (reference sequence). This CDR3 region has 17 residues. The junction had 18 bases not matched to a gene; V was cut back by 7 bases and J by 4 bases.